Given below is one T cell receptor (beta chain) in context. This entry is derived from a study of blood T cell repertoires in COVID-19. Overall study: Samples representing acute and convalescent COVID-19 were sourced from the United States, Italy and Spain. The cDNA or gDNA used as material had been derived from T cells, B-cell-depleted T cells, or PBMCs.

The CDR3 sequence is 15 residues long. The germline V gene has CDR1 LGHNA and CDR2 YSLEER. V gave up 0 bases and J gave up 8 bases, with 16 bases separating them. Authors' data handling: Amplification with reference gene primers provided the estimates of nucleated cell counts. Here immunoSEQ multiplex PCR was the method, and the copy in TCRdb shows in-frame clones only, minus some. V, J and clone size are those of that table, while D and trimming were read from the DNA. The data contain 53,000 or so clones, roughly 88% of them singletons. The specimen sequenced was peripheral blood. This receptor was identified in a man older than 75 with acute or convalescent COVID-19. V gene TRBV4-3 combines with J gene TRBJ1-2; D is possibly TRBD1 (6 bases). The CDR3: CASSQERTASRGYTF. CDR3 sequence (DNA): TGCGCCAGCAGCCAAGAAAGGACAGCCTCGAGGGGCTACACCTTC.